A single sample gave rise to the 21 T cell receptor beta chains below, sequenced in a study of control samples from healthy donors and cancer patients. The table came from immunoSEQ multiplex PCR; TCRdb's copy has only in-frame clones and leaves some out. The sample lists around 200,000 clones, just under 95% occurring once. Sequenced sample: blood. The source of these receptors is a man between 50 and 59 years old in good health.

V is TRBV2 and J is TRBJ1-1, with D unclear. V lost 1 base, J lost 7 bases, and 10 bases lay in between. The CDR3 has 13 amino acids. Germline CDR1 reads SNHLY; CDR2 reads FYNNEI. The CDR3 DNA reads TGTGCCAGCAGTGAAGAGGGTGGGATTGAAGCTTTCTTT. Protein: CASSEEGGIEAFF.

The sample holds one count of this clone. This chain links TRBV7-8 with TRBJ2-7, with 7 bases identical to TRBD1. CDR1 and CDR2 (germline): SGHVS, FQNEAQ. CDR3 length: 16 amino acids. V was clipped by 1 base and J by 2 bases; unmatched bases: 8. DNA of the CDR3: TGTGCCAGCAGCTTAGATTCCCTAGGGGGCCCCTACGAGCAGTACGTC. Translated, it gives CASSLDSLGGPYEQYV.

The chain combines TRBV13 with TRBJ1-4; D not certain. The CDR3 is made up of 16 amino acids. Germline V gene lookup returns CDR1 PRHDT and CDR2 FYEKMQ (reference sequence). Trimming cost V 7 bases and J 2 bases, with 17 bases left between them. CDR3 sequence: CASTHSGMATNEKLFF. The DNA for the CDR3 is TGTGCCAGCACCCACTCGGGGATGGCCACTAATGAAAAACTGTTTTTT.

This chain uses TRBV7-2 with TRBJ1-5; D is uncertain. Trimming pared 0 bases from V and 4 bases from J, leaving 13 bases between. The CDR3 sequence is 16 residues long. CDR1 and CDR2 from the germline V gene are SGHTA and FQGNSA. Here the CDR3 reads CASSLAPLGMNQPQHF. The CDR3 DNA sequence: TGTGCCAGCAGCTTAGCGCCTCTGGGGATGAATCAGCCCCAGCATTTT. Full variable domain (rest looked up from reference TRBV7-2 and TRBJ1-5): GAGVSQSPSNKVTEKGKDVELRCDPISGHTALYWYRQSLGQGLEFLIYFQGNSAPDKSGLPSDRFSAERTGGSVSTLTIQRTQQEDSAVYLCASSLAPLGMNQPQHFGDGTRLSIL.

The rearrangement joins TRBV27 to TRBJ1-6; D is unresolved. V was trimmed by 1 base and J by 0 bases, leaving 10 bases between them. CDR1 and CDR2 (germline): MNHEY, SMNVEV (reference sequence). CDR3 length: 17 residues. This chain's CDR3 is CASSLFGSSSYNSPLHF. The CDR3 DNA is TGTGCCAGCAGTTTATTTGGGTCGAGCTCCTATAATTCACCCCTCCACTTT.

This clone appeared once. This chain links TRBV7-2 with TRBJ2-1, with 7 bases lining up with TRBD1. The CDR3 has 15 amino acids. Unmatched junction bases numbered 7, after V lost 1 base and J lost 7 bases. Germline CDR1 SGHTA, CDR2 FQGNSA. CDR3 loop: CASSLVRQGRNEQFF. The CDR3 bases are TGTGCCAGCAGCTTAGTCCGACAGGGTAGGAATGAGCAGTTCTTC.

The gene calls are TRBV6-5 and TRBJ1-1; D remains unclear. V was clipped by 5 bases and J by 0 bases, with 13 bases between them. The germline gives CDR1 MNHEY, CDR2 SVGAGI. The CDR3 has 15 amino acids. CDR3 in DNA: TGTGCCAGCAGTCGTCTTGGACGGGTGAACACTGAAGCTTTCTTT. Its protein is CASSRLGRVNTEAFF.

The V and J genes are TRBV6-6 and TRBJ1-5, with TRBD1 matching 7 bases. V lost 7 bases and J lost 3; bases outside the gene matches: 6. CDR1 is MNHNY, CDR2 SVGAGI, per germline (reference sequence). This CDR3 region has 14 residues. The CDR3 bases are TGTGCCAGCACCCCGGGACAGCCCAATCAGCCCCAGCATTTT. Amino acids: CASTPGQPNQPQHF.

A remark on this clone: Within the sample, other DNA sequences also encode this same CDR3. The V and J genes are TRBV5-1 and TRBJ2-1; the D is unclear. The CDR3 covers 13 residues. CDR1 is SGHRS, CDR2 YFSETQ, per germline. Trimming took off 0 bases at V and 6 bases at J, with 7 bases between the two ends. DNA for the CDR3: TGCGCCAGCAGCTTGGAGCCCTCCAATGAGCAGTTCTTC. Amino acids: CASSLEPSNEQFF.

V is TRBV6-5 and J is TRBJ2-1; TRBD1 matches 9 bases. J gave up 7 bases and V 2 bases, and 6 bases lay outside the gene matches. This CDR3 has 15 residues. CDR1 is MNHEY, CDR2 SVGAGI, per germline. CDR3 protein: CASSYLQGAVNEQFF. The CDR3 region has the DNA TGTGCCAGCAGTTACCTACAGGGGGCAGTGAATGAGCAGTTCTTC.

The chain uses TRBV7-8 and TRBJ1-1, with D unresolved. V shed 3 bases and J shed 7 bases, with 12 bases lying between them. This CDR3 has 13 residues. Germline V lookup: CDR1 SGHVS, CDR2 FQNEAQ. The CDR3 protein is CASSFRAPSEAFF. CDR3 nucleotide sequence: TGTGCCAGCAGCTTTAGGGCCCCGAGTGAAGCTTTCTTT.

V gene TRBV27 combines with J gene TRBJ2-3, with TRBD1 identical over 8 bases. V dropped 5 bases and J dropped 0; count of bases not matched to a gene: 4. The CDR3 extends over 15 amino acids. The germline gives CDR1 MNHEY, CDR2 SMNVEV (reference sequence). The CDR3 loop reads CASSTRQGSTDTQYF. In DNA, the CDR3 is TGTGCCAGCAGTACTAGACAGGGGAGCACAGATACGCAGTATTTT.

The rearrangement joins TRBV4-1 to TRBJ1-4; TRBD1 matches 10 bases. This CDR3 comprises 15 residues. Losses at the gene ends were 3 bases for V and 7 bases for J; bases not matched to a gene: 5. Germline CDR1 reads MGHRA; CDR2 reads YSYEKL. The CDR3 coding sequence is TGCGCCAGCAGCCAGTCGACAGGGGGCCTTGAAAAACTGTTTTTT. Translation: CASSQSTGGLEKLFF.

The chain uses TRBV7-2 and TRBJ2-5, with TRBD1 matching 7 bases. This CDR3 contains 15 residues. J was trimmed by 2 bases and V by 4 bases; bases with no gene match: 7. Germline CDR1 SGHTA, CDR2 FQGNSA. CDR3 amino acids: CASSYQQGLQETQYF. In DNA form, the CDR3 reads TGTGCCAGCAGCTATCAACAGGGGTTGCAAGAGACCCAGTACTTC.

The V call is TRBV21-1, the J call TRBJ2-2; the D call TRBD1 from the table was never checked on the DNA. TRBV21-1 is listed as a pseudogene. The CDR3 sequence is 16 residues long. Here the CDR3 DNA reads TGTGCCAGCAGCAACAACAGGGGGCTGAACACCGGGGAGCTGTTTTTT. This gives the protein CASSNNRGLNTGELFF.

The V and J genes are TRBV7-9 and TRBJ2-3, with 12 bases matching TRBD1. V was clipped by 1 base and J by 2 bases; unmatched bases: 4. Germline CDR1 is SEHNR and CDR2 is FQNEAQ (reference sequence). The CDR3 length is 17 residues. The CDR3 loop is CASSLGWGQGATDTQYF. In nucleotides, the CDR3 is TGTGCCAGCAGCTTAGGGTGGGGACAGGGGGCCACAGATACGCAGTATTTT.

The genes are TRBV13 and TRBJ1-2; no firm D call. The CDR3 extends over 15 amino acids. V was pared by 2 bases and J by 8 bases, with 18 bases between. Germline CDR1 is PRHDT and CDR2 is FYEKMQ (reference sequence). In nucleotides, the CDR3 is TGTGCCAGCAGCTTATATTCGGCGCCCCTAAGGGGCTACACCTTC. Protein product: CASSLYSAPLRGYTF.

This clone has a single count. A read error may produce the germline difference seen at one junction end. The J gene is TRBJ2-5, the V gene TRBV10-3; TRBD2 might be the D (7 bases). From germline, CDR1 is ENHRY and CDR2 SYGVKD. This CDR3 region has 17 residues. The CDR3 DNA reads TGTGCCATCAGTGAGTCGACGGCGCGGGGGCTTCAAGAGATCCAGTACTTC. It codes for CAISESTARGLQEIQYF.

The chain is built from TRBV28 and TRBJ2-7, with D possibly TRBD2 on 6 matching bases. Trimming stripped 5 bases from V and 1 base from J, with 15 bases between. Germline V CDR1 and CDR2: MDHEN, SYDVKM. The CDR3 loop spans 15 amino acids. CDR3: CASSLTGRGSYEQYF. In DNA form, the CDR3 reads TGTGCCAGCAGTCTCACCGGGAGAGGGTCCTACGAGCAGTACTTC.

The chain joins TRBV7-6 to TRBJ2-6, with D perhaps matching TRBD1 or TRBD2 (5 bases each). V lost 6 bases to trimming and J lost 6 bases, with 18 bases between them. In germline, CDR1 is SGHVS, CDR2 FNYEAQ. The CDR3 is made up of 16 amino acids. CDR3 region: CASSHRPLSEANVLTF. The CDR3 DNA reads as TGTGCCAGCAGTCACAGGCCTCTTAGCGAGGCCAACGTCCTGACTTTC.

The chain has TRBV5-4 and TRBJ1-6; 7 nucleotides line up with TRBD1. The CDR3 runs 14 residues. Looked up from germline, CDR1 is SGHNT and CDR2 is YYREEE (reference sequence). V trimming: 3 bases; J trimming: 9 bases; junction bases outside the gene matches: 6. CDR3 protein: CASSWDRRSSPLHF. CDR3 DNA sequence: TGTGCCAGCAGCTGGGACAGACGGAGTTCACCCCTCCACTTT.